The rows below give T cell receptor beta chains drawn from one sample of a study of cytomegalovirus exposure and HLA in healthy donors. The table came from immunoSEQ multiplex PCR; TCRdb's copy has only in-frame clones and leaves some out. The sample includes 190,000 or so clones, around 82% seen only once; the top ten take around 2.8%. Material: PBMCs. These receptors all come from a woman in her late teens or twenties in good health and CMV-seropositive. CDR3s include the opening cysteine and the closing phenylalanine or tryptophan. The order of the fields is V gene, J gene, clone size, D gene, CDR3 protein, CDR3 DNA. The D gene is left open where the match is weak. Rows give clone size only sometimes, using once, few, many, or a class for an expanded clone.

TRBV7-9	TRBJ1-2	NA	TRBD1	CASSLGQGPKGYTF	TGTGCCAGCAGCTTGGGACAGGGACCTAAAGGCTACACCTTC
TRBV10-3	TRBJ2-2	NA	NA	CAISERGSNTGELFF	TGTGCCATCAGTGAGAGGGGATCGAACACCGGGGAGCTGTTTTTT
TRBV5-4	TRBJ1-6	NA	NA	CASSLSVGGSYNSPLHF	TGTGCCAGCAGCTTGTCCGTGGGGGGCTCCTATAATTCACCCCTCCACTTT
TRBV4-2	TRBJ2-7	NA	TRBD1	CASSQTHRDRGGGEQYF	TGTGCCAGCAGCCAGACCCACCGGGACAGGGGAGGAGGCGAGCAGTACTTC
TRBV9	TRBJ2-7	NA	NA	CASGGTDYEQYF	TGTGCCAGCGGAGGGACCGACTACGAGCAGTACTTC
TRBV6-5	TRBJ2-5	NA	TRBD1	CASSSNRGAETQYF	TGTGCCAGCAGTTCAAACAGGGGCGCGGAGACCCAGTACTTC
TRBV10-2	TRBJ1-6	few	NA	CASGREGDSPLHF	TGCGCCAGCGGGAGGGAAGGGGATTCACCCCTCCACTTT
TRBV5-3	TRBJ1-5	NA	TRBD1	CARREGQGLSNQPQHF	TGTGCCAGAAGAGAAGGACAGGGTTTAAGCAATCAGCCCCAGCATTTT
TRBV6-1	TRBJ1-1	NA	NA	CASTESGSYTEAFF	TGTGCCAGCACCGAATCGGGGTCTTACACTGAAGCTTTCTTT
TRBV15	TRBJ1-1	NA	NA	CATSRDGSGTEAFF	TGTGCCACCAGCAGAGACGGTAGTGGCACTGAAGCTTTCTTT
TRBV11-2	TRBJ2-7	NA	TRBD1	CASQPFGVTGAYEQYF	TGTGCCAGCCAACCTTTCGGGGTTACAGGGGCCTACGAGCAGTACTTC
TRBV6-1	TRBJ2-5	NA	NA	CASSDWTPDPQETQYF	TGTGCCAGCAGTGATTGGACACCCGACCCACAAGAGACCCAGTACTTC
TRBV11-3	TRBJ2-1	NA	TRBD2	CASSVSPGLAYNEQFF	TGTGCCAGCAGCGTCTCACCGGGACTAGCCTACAATGAGCAGTTCTTC
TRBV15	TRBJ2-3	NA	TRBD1	CATSSRGPTDTQYF	TGTGCCACCAGCAGCAGGGGGCCCACAGATACGCAGTATTTT
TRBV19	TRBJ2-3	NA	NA	CASSIGHTLGDTQYF	TGTGCCAGTAGTATCGGACACACACTGGGAGATACGCAGTATTTT
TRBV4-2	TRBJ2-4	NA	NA	CASSQGAQLGAIQYF	TGTGCCAGCAGCCAAGGTGCCCAGTTGGGCGCCATTCAGTACTTC
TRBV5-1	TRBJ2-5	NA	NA	CASSLVGAETQYF	TGCGCCAGCAGCTTGGTTGGGGCGGAGACCCAGTACTTC
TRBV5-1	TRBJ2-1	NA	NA	CASSAGGTEHNEQFF	TGCGCCAGCAGCGCAGGGGGGACAGAACACAATGAGCAGTTCTTC
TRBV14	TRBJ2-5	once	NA	CASSHTQVLVRETQYF	TGTGCCAGCAGCCACACCCAGGTCCTCGTCCGAGAGACCCAGTACTTC
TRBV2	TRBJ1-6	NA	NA	CASIARVLRNNSPLHF	TGTGCCAGCATAGCGCGCGTCCTGAGGAATAATTCACCCCTCCACTTT
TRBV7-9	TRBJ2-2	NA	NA	CASSFPPGQFQNTGELFF	TGTGCCAGCAGCTTCCCCCCCGGACAGTTTCAAAACACCGGGGAGCTGTTTTTT
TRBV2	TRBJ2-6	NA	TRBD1	CASKPGTAGANVLTF	TGTGCCAGCAAACCGGGGACAGCTGGGGCCAACGTCCTGACTTTC
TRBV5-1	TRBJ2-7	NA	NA	CASSLVGSGPTYEQYF	TGCGCCAGCAGCCTGGTGGGAAGCGGGCCTACCTACGAGCAGTACTTC
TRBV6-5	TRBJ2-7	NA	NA	CASSYTGSSYEQYF	TGTGCCAGCAGTTACACGGGGAGCTCCTACGAGCAGTACTTC
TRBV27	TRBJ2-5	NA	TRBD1	CASSLGDSETQYF	TGTGCCAGCAGTTTAGGGGACAGTGAGACCCAGTACTTC
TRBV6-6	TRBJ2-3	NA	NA	CASRTGLQRTDTQYF	TGTGCCAGCAGAACAGGGCTCCAACGGACAGATACGCAGTATTTT
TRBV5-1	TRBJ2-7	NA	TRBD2	CASSPEGSGGPYEQYF	TGCGCCAGCAGCCCGGAGGGTAGCGGGGGGCCCTACGAGCAGTACTTC
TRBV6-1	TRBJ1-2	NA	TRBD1	CASSATTGDIGGYTF	TGTGCCAGCAGTGCAACGACAGGGGACATTGGTGGCTACACCTTC
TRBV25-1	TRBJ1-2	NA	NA	CASSPGGGVLYGYTF	TGTGCCAGCAGTCCTGGGGGGGGCGTATTGTATGGCTACACCTTC
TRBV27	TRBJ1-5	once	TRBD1	CASSPGGQQPQHF	TGTGCCAGCAGCCCAGGGGGGCAGCAGCCCCAGCATTTT
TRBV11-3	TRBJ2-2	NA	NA	CASSLTQGHGELFF	TGTGCCAGCAGCTTAACTCAGGGGCACGGGGAGCTGTTTTTT
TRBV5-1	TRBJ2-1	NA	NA	CASSPARGSYNEQFF	TGCGCCAGCAGCCCTGCTAGAGGCTCCTACAATGAGCAGTTCTTC
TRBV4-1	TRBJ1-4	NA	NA	CASSQGIGQKLRGKLFF	TGCGCCAGCAGCCAAGGGATAGGGCAGAAACTAAGGGGAAAACTGTTTTTT
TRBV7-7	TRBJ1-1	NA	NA	CASSLGQNTEAFF	TGTGCCAGCAGCTTGGGACAGAACACTGAAGCTTTCTTT
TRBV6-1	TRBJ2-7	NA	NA	CASSGVNREQYF	TGTGCCAGCAGTGGGGTAAACAGGGAACAGTACTTC
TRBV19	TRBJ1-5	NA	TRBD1	CASRGQGAMDQPQHF	TGTGCCAGCAGGGGCCAGGGGGCAATGGATCAGCCCCAGCATTTT